This T cell receptor (beta chain) was sequenced for a study of cytomegalovirus exposure and HLA in healthy donors. Study-wide results and limits: Previously analyzed data showed that most TCR beta V segments were productive at a frequency of about 87% or about 30%. The likely origin of a cluster of highly shared sequence variants was a sequencing artifact. Some public TCRs appeared in many individuals, while most sequences were rare.

On this clone: Its specificity is not known.

Trimming cost V 0 bases and J 2 bases, with 8 bases left between them. The CDR3 length is 15 residues. The germline CDR1 and CDR2 sequences are SGHRS and YFSETQ. This PCR relied on a set of 60 Vbeta primers and 13 Jbeta primers. This table comes from immunoSEQ multiplex PCR, and its TCRdb copy is limited to in-frame clones, with some not included. The repertoire holds approximately 100,000 clones, with about 81% as singletons. V is TRBV5-1 and J is TRBJ1-4; no clear D. The receptor's source is a man in his forties in good health and CMV-seronegative. The sample comprised PBMCs. The CDR3 reads CASSLGGSTNEKLFF. The CDR3 region has the DNA TGCGCCAGCAGCTTGGGTGGGAGCACTAATGAAAAACTGTTTTTT.